This entry describes one TCR beta chain. A read error may produce the germline difference seen at one junction end. Semi-nested PCR with Nested Universal Primer A followed constant-region reverse priming of full-length variable regions. TCRdb reprocessed the 5' RACE reads with MiXCR, giving one entry per CDR3 protein. This table has 6,000 or so distinct CDR3 sequences, about three quarters appearing once. Germline values: CDR1 DFQATT, CDR2 SNEGSKA (reference sequence). The CDR3 has 17 residues. The clonotype originates from a female donor with breast cancer. The sample consisted of memory CD4+ T cells sorted from a lymph node. Subset denoted: memory CD4+ T cells, CD4+CD45RO+CD25-. The chain links TRBV20-1 to TRBJ2-7, with TRBD2 identical over 8 bases. The CDR3 protein is CSARDLLAGPFTYEQYF. CDR3 DNA sequence: TGTAGTGCTAGAGATCTCCTAGCGGGCCCTTTTACCTACGAGCAGTACTTC.